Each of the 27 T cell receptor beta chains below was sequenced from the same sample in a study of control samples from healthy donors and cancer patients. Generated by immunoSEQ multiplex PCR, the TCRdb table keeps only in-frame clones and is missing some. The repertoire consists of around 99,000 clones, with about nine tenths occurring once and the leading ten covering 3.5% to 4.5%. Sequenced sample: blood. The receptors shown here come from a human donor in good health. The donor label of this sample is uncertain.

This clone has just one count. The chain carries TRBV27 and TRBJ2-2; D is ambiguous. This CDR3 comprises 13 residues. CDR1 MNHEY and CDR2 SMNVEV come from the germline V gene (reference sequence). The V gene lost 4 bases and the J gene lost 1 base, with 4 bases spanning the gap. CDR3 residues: CASSWVNTGELFF. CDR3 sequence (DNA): TGTGCCAGCAGTTGGGTGAACACCGGGGAGCTGTTTTTT.

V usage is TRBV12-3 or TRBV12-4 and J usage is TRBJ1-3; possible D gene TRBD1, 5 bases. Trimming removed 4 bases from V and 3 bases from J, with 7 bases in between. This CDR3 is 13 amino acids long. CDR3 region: CASSSDSGNTIYF. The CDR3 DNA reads TGTGCCAGCAGTTCTGACAGTGGAAACACCATATATTTT.

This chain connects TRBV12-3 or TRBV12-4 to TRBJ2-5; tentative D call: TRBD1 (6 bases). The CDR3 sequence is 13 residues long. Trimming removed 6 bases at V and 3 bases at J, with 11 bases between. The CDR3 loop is CASSADSEETQYF. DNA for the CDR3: TGTGCCAGCAGCGCGGACAGCGAAGAGACCCAGTACTTC.

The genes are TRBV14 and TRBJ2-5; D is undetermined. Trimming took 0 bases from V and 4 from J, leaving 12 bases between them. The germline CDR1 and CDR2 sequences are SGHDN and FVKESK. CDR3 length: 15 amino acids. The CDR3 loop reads CASSQENRWPETQYF. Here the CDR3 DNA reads TGTGCCAGCAGCCAAGAAAACCGATGGCCAGAGACCCAGTACTTC.

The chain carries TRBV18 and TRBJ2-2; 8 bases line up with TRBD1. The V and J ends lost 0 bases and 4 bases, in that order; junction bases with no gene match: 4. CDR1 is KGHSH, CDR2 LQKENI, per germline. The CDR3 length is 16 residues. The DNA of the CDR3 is TGTGCCAGCTCACCACCGACAGGGGTTGGCACCGGGGAGCTGTTTTTT. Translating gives CASSPPTGVGTGELFF. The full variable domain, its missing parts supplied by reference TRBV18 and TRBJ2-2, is NAGVMQNPRHLVRRRGQEARLRCSPMKGHSHVYWYRQLPEEGLKFMVYLQKENIIDESGMPKERFSAEFPKEGPSILRIQQVVRGDSAAYFCASSPPTGVGTGELFFGEGSRLTVL.

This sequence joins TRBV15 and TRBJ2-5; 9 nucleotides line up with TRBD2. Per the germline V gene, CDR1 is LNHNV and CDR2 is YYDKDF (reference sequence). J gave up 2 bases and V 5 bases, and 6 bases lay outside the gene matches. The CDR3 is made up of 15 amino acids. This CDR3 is CATSVYSGSQETQYF. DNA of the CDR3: TGTGCCACCAGCGTTTATAGCGGGAGTCAAGAGACCCAGTACTTC.

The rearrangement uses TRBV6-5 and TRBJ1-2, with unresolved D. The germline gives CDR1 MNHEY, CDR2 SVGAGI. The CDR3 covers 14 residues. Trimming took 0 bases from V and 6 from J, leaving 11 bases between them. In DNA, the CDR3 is TGTGCCAGCAGTTACTCCCCCCTCGCTGATGGCTACACCTTC. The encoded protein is CASSYSPLADGYTF.

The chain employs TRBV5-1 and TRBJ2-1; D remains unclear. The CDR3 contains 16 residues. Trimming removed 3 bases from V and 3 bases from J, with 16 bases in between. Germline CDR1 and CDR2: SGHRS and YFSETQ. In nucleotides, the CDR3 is TGCGCCAGCAGCTATTTCAGGCAAGTTGGCTACAATGAGCAGTTCTTC. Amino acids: CASSYFRQVGYNEQFF.

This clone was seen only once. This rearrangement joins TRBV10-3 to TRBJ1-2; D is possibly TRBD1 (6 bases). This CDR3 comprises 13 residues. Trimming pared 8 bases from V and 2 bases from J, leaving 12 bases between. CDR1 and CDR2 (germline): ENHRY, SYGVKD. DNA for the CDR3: TGTGCCATCTTGGAAACAGGGAACTATGGCTACACCTTC. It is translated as CAILETGNYGYTF.

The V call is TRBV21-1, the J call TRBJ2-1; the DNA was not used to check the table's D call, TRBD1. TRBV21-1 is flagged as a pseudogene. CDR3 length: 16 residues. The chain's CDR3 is CASSRRTGRVYNEQFF. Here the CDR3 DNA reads TGTGCCAGCAGCCGACGGACAGGAAGGGTCTACAATGAGCAGTTCTTC.

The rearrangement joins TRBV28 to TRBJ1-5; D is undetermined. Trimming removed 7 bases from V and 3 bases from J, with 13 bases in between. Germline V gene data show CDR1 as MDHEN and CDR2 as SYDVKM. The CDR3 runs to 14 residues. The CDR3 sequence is CASTTFPSNQPQHF. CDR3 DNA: TGTGCCAGCACCACCTTCCCTTCCAATCAGCCCCAGCATTTT.

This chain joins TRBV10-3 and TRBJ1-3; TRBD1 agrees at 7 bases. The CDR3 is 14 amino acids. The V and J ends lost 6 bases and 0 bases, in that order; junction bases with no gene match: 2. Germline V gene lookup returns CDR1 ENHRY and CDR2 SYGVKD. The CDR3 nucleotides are TGTGCCATCAGGGCAGGGGGCTCTGGAAACACCATATATTTT. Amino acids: CAIRAGGSGNTIYF.

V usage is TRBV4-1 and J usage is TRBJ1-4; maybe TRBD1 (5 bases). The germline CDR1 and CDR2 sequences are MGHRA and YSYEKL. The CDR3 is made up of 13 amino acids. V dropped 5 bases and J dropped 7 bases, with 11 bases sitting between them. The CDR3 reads CASSGQGSEKLFF. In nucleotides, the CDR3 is TGCGCCAGCAGCGGGCAGGGATCTGAAAAACTGTTTTTT.

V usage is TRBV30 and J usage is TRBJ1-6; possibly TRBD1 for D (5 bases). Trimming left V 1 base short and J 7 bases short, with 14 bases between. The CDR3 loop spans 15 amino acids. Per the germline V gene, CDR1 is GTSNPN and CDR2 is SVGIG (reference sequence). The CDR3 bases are TGTGCCTGGAGTGAAGGGGTGCTATGGAATTCACCCCTCCACTTT. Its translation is CAWSEGVLWNSPLHF. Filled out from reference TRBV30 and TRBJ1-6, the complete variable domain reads SQTIHQWPATLVQPVGSPLSLECTVEGTSNPNLYWYRQAAGRGLQLLFYSVGIGQISSEVPQNLSASRPQDRQFILSSKKLLLSDSGFYLCAWSEGVLWNSPLHFGNGTRLTVT.

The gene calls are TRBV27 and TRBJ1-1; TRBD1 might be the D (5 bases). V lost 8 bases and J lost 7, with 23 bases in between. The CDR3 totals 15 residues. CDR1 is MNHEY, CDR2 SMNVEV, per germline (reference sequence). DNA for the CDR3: TGTGCCAGCGGGGGGGGACGGGCAGTTTATGGTGAAGCTTTCTTT. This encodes CASGGGRAVYGEAFF.

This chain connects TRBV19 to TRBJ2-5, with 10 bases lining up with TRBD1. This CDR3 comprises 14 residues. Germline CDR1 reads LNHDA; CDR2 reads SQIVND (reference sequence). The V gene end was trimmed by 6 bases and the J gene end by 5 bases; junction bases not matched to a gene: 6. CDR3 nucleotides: TGTGCCAGTAGAACGACAGGGGGCGTCGAGACCCAGTACTTC. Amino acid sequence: CASRTTGGVETQYF.

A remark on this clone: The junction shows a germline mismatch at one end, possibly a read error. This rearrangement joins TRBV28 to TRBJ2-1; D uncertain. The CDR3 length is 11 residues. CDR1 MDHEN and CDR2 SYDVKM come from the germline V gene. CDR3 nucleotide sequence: TGTGCCAGCAGCTCCGACCTGACGAGGCTCTTC. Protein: CASSSDLTRLF.

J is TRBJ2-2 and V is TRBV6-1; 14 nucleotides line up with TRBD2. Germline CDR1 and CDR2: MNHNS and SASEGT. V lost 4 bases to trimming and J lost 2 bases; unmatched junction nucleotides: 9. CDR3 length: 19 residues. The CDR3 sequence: CASSGSTSGGAINTGELFF. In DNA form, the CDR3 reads TGTGCCAGCAGTGGGTCGACTAGCGGGGGGGCCATTAACACCGGGGAGCTGTTTTTT.

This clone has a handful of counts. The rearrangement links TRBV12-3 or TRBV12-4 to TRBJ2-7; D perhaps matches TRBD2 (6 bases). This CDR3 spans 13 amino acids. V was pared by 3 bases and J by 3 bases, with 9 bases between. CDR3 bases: TGTGCCAGCAGTTTCGGGGGAATCTACGAGCAGTACTTC. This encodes CASSFGGIYEQYF.

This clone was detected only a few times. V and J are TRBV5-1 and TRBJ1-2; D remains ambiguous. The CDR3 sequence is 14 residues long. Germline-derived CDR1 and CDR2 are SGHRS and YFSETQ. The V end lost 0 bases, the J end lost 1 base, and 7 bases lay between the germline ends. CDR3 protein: CASSLEGINYGYTF. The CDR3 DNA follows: TGCGCCAGCAGCTTGGAGGGCATTAACTATGGCTACACCTTC.

In DNA, the CDR3 is TGCGCCAGCAGCTTGGACTTGGGGGGAAACATTCAGTACTTC. Its translation: CASSLDLGGNIQYF. V usage is TRBV5-1 and J usage is TRBJ2-4, with D maybe TRBD2 (6 bases). Trimming removed 0 bases from V and 6 bases from J, with 10 bases in between. CDR1 and CDR2 (germline): SGHRS, YFSETQ. CDR3 size: 14 residues.

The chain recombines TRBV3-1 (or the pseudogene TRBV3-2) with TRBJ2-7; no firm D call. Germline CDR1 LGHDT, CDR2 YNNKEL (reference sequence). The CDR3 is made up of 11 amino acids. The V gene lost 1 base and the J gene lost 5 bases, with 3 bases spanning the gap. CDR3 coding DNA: TGTGCCAGCAGCCAAGCTCACGAGCAGTACTTC. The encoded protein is CASSQAHEQYF.

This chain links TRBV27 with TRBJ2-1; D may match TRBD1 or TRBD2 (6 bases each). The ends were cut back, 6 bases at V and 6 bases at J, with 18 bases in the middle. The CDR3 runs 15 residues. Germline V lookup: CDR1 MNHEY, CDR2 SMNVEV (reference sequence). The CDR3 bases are TGTGCCAGCAGCCCAGGGGTACTCGGGGGCAATGAGCAGTTCTTC. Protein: CASSPGVLGGNEQFF.

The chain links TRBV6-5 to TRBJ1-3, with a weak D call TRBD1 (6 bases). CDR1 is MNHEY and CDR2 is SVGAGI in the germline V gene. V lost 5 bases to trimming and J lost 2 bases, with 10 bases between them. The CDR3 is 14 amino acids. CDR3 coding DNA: TGTGCCAGCAGTCCAGGGGTGGCTGGAAACACCATATATTTT. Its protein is CASSPGVAGNTIYF.

Here the CDR3 reads CASKLLSSYNSPLHF. The CDR3 bases are TGTGCCAGTAAACTTCTCAGCTCCTATAATTCACCCCTCCACTTT. The V and J genes are TRBV19 and TRBJ1-6; D unclear. This CDR3 is built from 15 residues. From germline, CDR1 is LNHDA and CDR2 SQIVND (reference sequence). V shed 7 bases and J shed 0 bases, with 10 bases lying between them. Variable domain in full (rest from reference TRBV19 and TRBJ1-6): DGGITQSPKYLFRKEGQNVTLSCEQNLNHDAMYWYRQDPGQGLRLIYYSQIVNDFQKGDIAEGYSVSREKKESFPLTVTSAQKNPTAFYLCASKLLSSYNSPLHFGNGTRLTVT.

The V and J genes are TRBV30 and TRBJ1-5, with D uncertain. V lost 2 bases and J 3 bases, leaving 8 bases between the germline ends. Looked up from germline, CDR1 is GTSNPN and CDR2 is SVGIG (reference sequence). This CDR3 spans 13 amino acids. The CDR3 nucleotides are TGTGCCTGGAGTCATGACACCAATCAGCCCCAGCATTTT. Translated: CAWSHDTNQPQHF.

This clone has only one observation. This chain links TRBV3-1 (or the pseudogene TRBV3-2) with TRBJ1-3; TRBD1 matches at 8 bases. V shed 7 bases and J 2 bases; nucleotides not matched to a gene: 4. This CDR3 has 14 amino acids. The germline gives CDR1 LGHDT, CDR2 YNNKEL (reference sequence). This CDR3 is CASTSQGAGNTIYF. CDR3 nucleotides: TGTGCCAGCACCTCACAGGGGGCTGGAAACACCATATATTTT.